This T cell receptor beta chain is drawn from a study of blood T cell repertoires in COVID-19. Generated by immunoSEQ multiplex PCR, the TCRdb table keeps only in-frame clones and is missing some. There are 350,000 or so clones in the sample; 88% occur only once, and 0.85% to 1.3% lies in the top ten. The clonotype was recovered from a woman in her twenties or thirties who had been exposed to COVID-19. Sequencing used PBMCs or T cells enriched from blood (not recorded which).

CDR3 sequence: CASSLSGSYEQYF. The CDR3 bases are TGTGCCAGCAGCTTATCGGGGAGCTACGAGCAGTACTTC. The rearrangement links TRBV11-2 to TRBJ2-7; D is possibly TRBD2 (5 bases). Between the trimmed V and J ends, which lost 2 bases and 3 bases, there was a span of 8 bases. The CDR3 spans 13 residues. Germline V gene lookup returns CDR1 SGHAT and CDR2 FQNNGV.